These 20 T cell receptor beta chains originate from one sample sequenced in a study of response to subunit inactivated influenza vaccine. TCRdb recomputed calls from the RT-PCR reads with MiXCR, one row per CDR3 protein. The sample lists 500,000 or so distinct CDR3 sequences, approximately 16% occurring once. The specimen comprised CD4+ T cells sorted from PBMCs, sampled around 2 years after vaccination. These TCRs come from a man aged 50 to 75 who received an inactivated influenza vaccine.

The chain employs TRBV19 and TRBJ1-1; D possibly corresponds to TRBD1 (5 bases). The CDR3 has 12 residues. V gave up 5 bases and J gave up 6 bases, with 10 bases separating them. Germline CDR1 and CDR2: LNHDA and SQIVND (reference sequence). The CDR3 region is CASSQQDSEAFF. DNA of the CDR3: TGTGCCAGTAGTCAACAGGACTCTGAAGCTTTCTTT. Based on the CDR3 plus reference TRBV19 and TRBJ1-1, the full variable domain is DGGITQSPKYLFRKEGQNVTLSCEQNLNHDAMYWYRQDPGQGLRLIYYSQIVNDFQKGDIAEGYSVSREKKESFPLTVTSAQKNPTAFYLCASSQQDSEAFFGQGTRLTVV.

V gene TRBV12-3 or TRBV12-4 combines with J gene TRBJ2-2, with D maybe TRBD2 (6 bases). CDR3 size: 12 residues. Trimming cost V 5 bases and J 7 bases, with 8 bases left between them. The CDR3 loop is CASSPSDGELFF. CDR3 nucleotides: TGTGCCAGCAGTCCTAGCGACGGGGAGCTGTTTTTT.

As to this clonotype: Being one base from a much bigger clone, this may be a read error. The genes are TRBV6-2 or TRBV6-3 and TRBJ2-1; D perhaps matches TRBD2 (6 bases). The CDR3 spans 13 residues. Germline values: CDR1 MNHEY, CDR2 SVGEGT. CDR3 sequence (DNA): TGTGCCAGCAGGCTTCAGACTAGTCATGAGAAGTTCTTC. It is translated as CASRLQTSHEKFF.

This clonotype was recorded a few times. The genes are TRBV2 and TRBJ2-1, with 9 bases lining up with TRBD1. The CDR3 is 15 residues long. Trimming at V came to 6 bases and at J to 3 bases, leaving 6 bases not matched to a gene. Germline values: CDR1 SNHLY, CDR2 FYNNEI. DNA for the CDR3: TGTGCCAGCAGAGAGGGACAGGGCATCTACAATGAGCAGTTCTTC. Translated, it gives CASREGQGIYNEQFF.

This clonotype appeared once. The CDR3 here is CSASRGQARNNSPLHF. As DNA, the CDR3 is TGCAGTGCTAGCAGGGGACAGGCCCGGAATAATTCACCCCTCCACTTT. The chain employs TRBV20-1 and TRBJ1-6, with 8 bases identical to TRBD1. The CDR3 sequence is 16 residues long. V gave up 3 bases and J gave up 5 bases; unmatched junction bases: 9. Germline V gives CDR1 DFQATT, CDR2 SNEGSKA (reference sequence).

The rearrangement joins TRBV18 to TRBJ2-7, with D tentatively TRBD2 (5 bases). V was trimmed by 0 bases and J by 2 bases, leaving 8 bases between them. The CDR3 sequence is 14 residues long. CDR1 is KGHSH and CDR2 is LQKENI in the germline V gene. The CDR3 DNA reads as TGTGCCAGCTCACCACCCGGGGTTCCCTACGAGCAGTACTTC. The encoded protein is CASSPPGVPYEQYF.

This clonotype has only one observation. The CDR3 DNA follows: TGCAGTGCTAGAGGTTCAGGGCTGAACACTGAAGCTTTCTTT. Translating it yields CSARGSGLNTEAFF. The V and J genes are TRBV20-1 and TRBJ1-1; D perhaps matches TRBD1 (5 bases). CDR1 and CDR2 from the germline V gene are DFQATT and SNEGSKA (reference sequence). There are 14 residues in the CDR3. V was cut by 1 base and J by 0 bases, with 9 bases left in between.

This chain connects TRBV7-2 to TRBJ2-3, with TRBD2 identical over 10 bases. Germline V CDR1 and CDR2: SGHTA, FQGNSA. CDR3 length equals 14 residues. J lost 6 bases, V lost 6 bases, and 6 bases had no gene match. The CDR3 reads CASRLAGDLDTQYF. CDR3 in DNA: TGTGCCAGCAGGCTAGCGGGGGACCTCGATACGCAGTATTTT.

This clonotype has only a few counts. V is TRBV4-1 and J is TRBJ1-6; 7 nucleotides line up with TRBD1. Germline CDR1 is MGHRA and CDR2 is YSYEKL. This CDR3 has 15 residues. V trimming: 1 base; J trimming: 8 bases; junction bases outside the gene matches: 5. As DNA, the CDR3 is TGCGCCAGCAGCCAAGGAGGGGGCCGTTATTCACCCCTCCACTTT. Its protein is CASSQGGGRYSPLHF.

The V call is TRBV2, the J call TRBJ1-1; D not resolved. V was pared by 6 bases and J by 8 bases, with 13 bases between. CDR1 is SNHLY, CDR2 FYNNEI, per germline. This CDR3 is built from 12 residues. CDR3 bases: TGTGCCAGCAGGATTGACACGGGAGAAGCTTTCTTT. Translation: CASRIDTGEAFF.

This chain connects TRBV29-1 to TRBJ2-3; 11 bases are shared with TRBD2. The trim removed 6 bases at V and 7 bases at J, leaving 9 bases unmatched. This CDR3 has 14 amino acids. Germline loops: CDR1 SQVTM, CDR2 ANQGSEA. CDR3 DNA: TGCAGCGTCGAAATAGCGGGAGGGCAGTATACGCAGTATTTT. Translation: CSVEIAGGQYTQYF.

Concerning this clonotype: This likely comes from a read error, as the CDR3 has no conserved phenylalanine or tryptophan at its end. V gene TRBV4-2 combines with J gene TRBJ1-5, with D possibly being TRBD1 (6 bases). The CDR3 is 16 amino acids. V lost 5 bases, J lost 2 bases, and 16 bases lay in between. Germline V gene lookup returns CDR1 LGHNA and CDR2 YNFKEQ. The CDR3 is CASSGEQGAGNQPQHS. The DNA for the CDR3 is TGTGCCAGCAGCGGCGAACAGGGAGCGGGCAATCAGCCCCAGCATTCT.

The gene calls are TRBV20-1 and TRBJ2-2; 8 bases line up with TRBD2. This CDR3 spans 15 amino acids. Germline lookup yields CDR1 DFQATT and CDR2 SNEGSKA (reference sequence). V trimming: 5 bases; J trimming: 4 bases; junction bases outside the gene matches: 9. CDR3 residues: CSASRTSRATGELFF. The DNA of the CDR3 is TGCAGTGCTTCTCGGACTAGCAGAGCCACCGGGGAGCTGTTTTTT.

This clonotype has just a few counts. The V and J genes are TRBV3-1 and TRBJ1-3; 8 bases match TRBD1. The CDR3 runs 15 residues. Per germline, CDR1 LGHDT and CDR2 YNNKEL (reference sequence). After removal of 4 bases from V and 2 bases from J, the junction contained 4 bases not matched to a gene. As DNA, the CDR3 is TGTGCCAGCAGCCGTCAGGGGGCGGCTGGAAACACCATATATTTT. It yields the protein CASSRQGAAGNTIYF.

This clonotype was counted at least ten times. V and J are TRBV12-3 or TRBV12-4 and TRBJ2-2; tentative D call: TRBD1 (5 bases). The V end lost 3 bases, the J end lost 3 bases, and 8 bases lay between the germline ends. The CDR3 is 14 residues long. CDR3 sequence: CASSFRVDTGELFF. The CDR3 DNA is TGTGCCAGCAGTTTCAGGGTCGACACCGGGGAGCTGTTTTTT.

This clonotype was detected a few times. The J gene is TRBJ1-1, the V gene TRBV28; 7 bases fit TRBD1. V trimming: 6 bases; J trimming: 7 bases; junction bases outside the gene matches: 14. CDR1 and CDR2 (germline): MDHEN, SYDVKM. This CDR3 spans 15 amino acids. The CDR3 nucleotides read TGTGCCAGCAGCGGCCCAGGGGGAGGGTTGTTTGAAGCTTTCTTT. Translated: CASSGPGGGLFEAFF.

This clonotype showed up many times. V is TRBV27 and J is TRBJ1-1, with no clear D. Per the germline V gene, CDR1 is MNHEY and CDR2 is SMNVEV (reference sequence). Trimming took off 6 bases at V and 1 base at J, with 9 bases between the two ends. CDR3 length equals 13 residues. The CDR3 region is CASSLNRNTEAFF. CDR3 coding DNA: TGTGCCAGCAGCTTAAACAGGAACACTGAAGCTTTCTTT.

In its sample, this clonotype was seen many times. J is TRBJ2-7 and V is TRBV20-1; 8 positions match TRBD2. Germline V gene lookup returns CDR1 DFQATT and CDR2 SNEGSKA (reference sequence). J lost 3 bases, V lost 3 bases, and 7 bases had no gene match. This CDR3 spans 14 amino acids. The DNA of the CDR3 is TGCAGTGCTAGCTCGCGGACTAGCTACTACGAGCAGTACTTC. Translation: CSASSRTSYYEQYF.

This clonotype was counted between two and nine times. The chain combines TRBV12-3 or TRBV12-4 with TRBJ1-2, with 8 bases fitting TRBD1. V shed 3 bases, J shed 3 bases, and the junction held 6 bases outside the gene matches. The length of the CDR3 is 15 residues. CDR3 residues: CASSLELGQDYGYTF. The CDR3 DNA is TGTGCCAGCAGTTTGGAGTTGGGACAGGACTATGGCTACACCTTC.

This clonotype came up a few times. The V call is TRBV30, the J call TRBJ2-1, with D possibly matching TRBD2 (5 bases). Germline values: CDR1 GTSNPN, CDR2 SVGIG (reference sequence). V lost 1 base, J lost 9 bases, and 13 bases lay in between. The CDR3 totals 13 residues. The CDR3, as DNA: TGTGCCTGGAGTGACCAGACCCGGGGTGAGCAGTTCTTC. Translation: CAWSDQTRGEQFF.